The clone carrying this T cell receptor (beta chain) was observed a few times. The time point here: newly diagnosed GD, antithyroid drugs for less than 3 months. Following extraction of RNA from PBMCs, that RNA was used to make the TCR library. This entry is derived from a study of regulatory T cells in long-lasting Graves disease. In building TCR beta libraries, iRepertoire HTBI primers were used together with Arm-PCR of CDR3 regions. TCRdb re-called the multiplex PCR reads with MiXCR, one entry per CDR3 protein. This repertoire shows over 500,000 distinct CDR3 sequences, more than 15% found once; its top ten account for more than 10%. CDR1 and CDR2 from the germline V gene are DFQATT and SNEGSKA (reference sequence). The CDR3 totals 13 residues. With V trimmed by 3 bases and J by 0 bases, 2 bases remained unmatched. The sample was also reused in another study, on T cells in Graves' hyperthyroidism and ophthalmopathy.

The material was peripheral blood mononuclear cells (PBMCs), obtained at new diagnosis, from a patient treated with antithyroid drugs. This TCR came from a man between 18 and 29 years old with Graves disease. The chain joins TRBV20-1 to TRBJ2-7; 7 bases are a match to TRBD1. In DNA, the CDR3 is TGCAGTGCTAGCAGGGGGTCCTCCTACGAGCAGTACTTC. Encoded protein: CSASRGSSYEQYF.